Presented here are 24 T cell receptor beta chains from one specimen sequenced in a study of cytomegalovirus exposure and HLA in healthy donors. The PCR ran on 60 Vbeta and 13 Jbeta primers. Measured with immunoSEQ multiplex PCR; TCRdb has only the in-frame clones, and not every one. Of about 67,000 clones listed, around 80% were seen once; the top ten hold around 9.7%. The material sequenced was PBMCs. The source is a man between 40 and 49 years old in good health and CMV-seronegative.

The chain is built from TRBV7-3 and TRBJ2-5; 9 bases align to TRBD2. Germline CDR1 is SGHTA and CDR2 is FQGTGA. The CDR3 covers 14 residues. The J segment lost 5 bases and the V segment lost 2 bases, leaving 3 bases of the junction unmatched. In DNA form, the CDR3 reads TGTGCCAGCAGCTTAGCGGGGGGGCAGGAGACCCAGTACTTC. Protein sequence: CASSLAGGQETQYF.

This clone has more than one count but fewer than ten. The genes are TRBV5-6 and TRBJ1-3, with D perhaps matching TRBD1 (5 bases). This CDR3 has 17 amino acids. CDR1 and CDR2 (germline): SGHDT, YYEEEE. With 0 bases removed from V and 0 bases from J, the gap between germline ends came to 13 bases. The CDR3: CASSLAGGGPSGNTIYF. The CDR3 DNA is TGTGCCAGCAGCTTGGCCGGGGGTGGGCCCTCTGGAAACACCATATATTTT.

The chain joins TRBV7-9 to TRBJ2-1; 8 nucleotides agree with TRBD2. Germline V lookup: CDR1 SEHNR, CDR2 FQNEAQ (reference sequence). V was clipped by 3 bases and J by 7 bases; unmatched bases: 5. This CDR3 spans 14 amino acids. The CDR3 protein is CASSFGGLVNEQFF. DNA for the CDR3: TGTGCCAGCAGCTTTGGGGGACTAGTAAATGAGCAGTTCTTC.

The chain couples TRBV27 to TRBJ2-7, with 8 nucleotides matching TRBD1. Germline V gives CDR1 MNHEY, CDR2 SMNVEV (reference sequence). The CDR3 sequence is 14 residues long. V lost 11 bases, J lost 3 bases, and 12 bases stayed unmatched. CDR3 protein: CARRDRPDGYEQYF. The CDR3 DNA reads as TGTGCCCGCCGGGACAGGCCCGATGGCTACGAGCAGTACTTC.

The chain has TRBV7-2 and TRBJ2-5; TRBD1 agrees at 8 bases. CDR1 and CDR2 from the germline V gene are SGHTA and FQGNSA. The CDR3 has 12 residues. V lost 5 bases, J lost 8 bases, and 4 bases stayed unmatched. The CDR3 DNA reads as TGTGCCAGCAGCAATGACAGGGGAACCCAGTACTTC. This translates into CASSNDRGTQYF. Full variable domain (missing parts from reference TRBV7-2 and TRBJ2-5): GAGVSQSPSNKVTEKGKDVELRCDPISGHTALYWYRQSLGQGLEFLIYFQGNSAPDKSGLPSDRFSAERTGGSVSTLTIQRTQQEDSAVYLCASSNDRGTQYFGPGTRLLVL.

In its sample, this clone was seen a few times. DNA of the CDR3: TGTGCCAGCAGGGCGAGGACAGGGGCCCCTACCGAGCAGTACTTC. Translation: CASRARTGAPTEQYF. The genes are TRBV5-5 and TRBJ2-7, with 9 bases fitting TRBD1. CDR1 is SGHKS and CDR2 is YYEKEE in the germline V gene (reference sequence). The junction had 12 bases not matched to a gene; V was cut back by 5 bases and J by 6 bases. The CDR3 runs to 15 residues.

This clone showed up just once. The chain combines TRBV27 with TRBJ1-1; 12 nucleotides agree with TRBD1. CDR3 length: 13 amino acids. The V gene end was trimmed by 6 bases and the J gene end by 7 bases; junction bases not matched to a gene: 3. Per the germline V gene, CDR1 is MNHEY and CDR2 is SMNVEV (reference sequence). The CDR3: CASRGQGADEAFF. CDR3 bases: TGTGCCAGCAGGGGACAGGGGGCAGATGAAGCTTTCTTT.

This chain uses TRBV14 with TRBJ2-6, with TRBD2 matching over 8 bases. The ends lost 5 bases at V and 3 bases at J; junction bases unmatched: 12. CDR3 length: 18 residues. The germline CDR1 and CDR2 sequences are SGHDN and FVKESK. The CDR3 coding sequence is TGTGCCAGCAGCTCAACTAGCGGATACTGGGTTGGGGCCAACGTCCTGACTTTC. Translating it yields CASSSTSGYWVGANVLTF. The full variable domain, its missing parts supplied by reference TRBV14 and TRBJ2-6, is EAGVTQFPSHSVIEKGQTVTLRCDPISGHDNLYWYRRVMGKEIKFLLHFVKESKQDESGMPNNRFLAERTGGTYSTLKVQPAELEDSGVYFCASSSTSGYWVGANVLTFGAGSRLTVL.

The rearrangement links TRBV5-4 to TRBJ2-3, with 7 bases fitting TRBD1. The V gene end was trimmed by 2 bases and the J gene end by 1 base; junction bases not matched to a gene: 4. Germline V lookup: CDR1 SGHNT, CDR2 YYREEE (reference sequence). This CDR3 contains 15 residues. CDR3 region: CASSFPDRGTDTQYF. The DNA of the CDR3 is TGTGCCAGCAGCTTCCCCGACAGGGGCACAGATACGCAGTATTTT.

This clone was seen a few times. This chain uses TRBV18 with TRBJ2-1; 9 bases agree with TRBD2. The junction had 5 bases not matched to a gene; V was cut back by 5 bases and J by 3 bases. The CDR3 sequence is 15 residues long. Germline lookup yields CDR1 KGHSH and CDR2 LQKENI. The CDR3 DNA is TGTGCCAGCTCAAATCCTAGCGGGATCTACAATGAGCAGTTCTTC. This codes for CASSNPSGIYNEQFF.

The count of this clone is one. The CDR3 region is CASSFRTSGGNNEQFF. CDR3 coding DNA: TGTGCCAGCAGCTTCCGGACTAGCGGGGGGAACAATGAGCAGTTCTTC. The V gene is TRBV7-8, the J gene TRBJ2-1; TRBD2 aligns across 14 bases. The CDR3 sequence is 16 residues long. Germline V gene data show CDR1 as SGHVS and CDR2 as FQNEAQ. V dropped 3 bases and J dropped 5; count of bases not matched to a gene: 3.

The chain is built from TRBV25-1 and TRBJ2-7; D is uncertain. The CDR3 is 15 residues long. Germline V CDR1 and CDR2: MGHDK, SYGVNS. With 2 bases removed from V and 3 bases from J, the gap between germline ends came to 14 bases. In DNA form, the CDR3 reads TGTGCCAGCAGTGAACCAGCGCCCGTCGACTACGAGCAGTACTTC. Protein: CASSEPAPVDYEQYF.

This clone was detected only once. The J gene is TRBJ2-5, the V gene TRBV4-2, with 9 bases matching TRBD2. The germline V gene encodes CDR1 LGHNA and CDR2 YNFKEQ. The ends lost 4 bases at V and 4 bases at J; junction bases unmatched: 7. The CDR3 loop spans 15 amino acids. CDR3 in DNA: TGTGCCAGCAGCCCTCTTAGCGGGAGATCAGAGACCCAGTACTTC. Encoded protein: CASSPLSGRSETQYF.

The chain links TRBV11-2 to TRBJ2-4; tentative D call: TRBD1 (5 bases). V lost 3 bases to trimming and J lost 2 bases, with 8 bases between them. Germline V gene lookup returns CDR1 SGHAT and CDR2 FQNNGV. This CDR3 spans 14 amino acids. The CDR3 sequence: CASSFQGTKNIQYF. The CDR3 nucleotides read TGTGCCAGCAGCTTTCAGGGAACCAAAAACATTCAGTACTTC.

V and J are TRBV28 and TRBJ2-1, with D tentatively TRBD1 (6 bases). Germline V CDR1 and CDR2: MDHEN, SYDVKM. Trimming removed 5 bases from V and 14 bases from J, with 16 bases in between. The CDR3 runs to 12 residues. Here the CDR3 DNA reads TGTGCCAGCAGTACCCCTAAGGGGGAGAAGTTCTTC. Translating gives CASSTPKGEKFF.

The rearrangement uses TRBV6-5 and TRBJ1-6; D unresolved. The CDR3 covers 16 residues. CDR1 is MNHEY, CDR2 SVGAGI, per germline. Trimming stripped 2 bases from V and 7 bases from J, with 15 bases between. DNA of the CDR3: TGTGCCAGCAGTTACACTAACCGCGGAGGGAATTCACCCCTCCACTTT. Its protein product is CASSYTNRGGNSPLHF.

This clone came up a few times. CDR3 coding DNA: TGTGCCAGCATCGGAGTTCTCGGTCCTGGAAACACCATATATTTT. Its translation: CASIGVLGPGNTIYF. The chain has TRBV2 and TRBJ1-3; D is unresolved. Germline values: CDR1 SNHLY, CDR2 FYNNEI. The CDR3 totals 15 residues. Trimming cost V 7 bases and J 2 bases, with 15 bases left between them.

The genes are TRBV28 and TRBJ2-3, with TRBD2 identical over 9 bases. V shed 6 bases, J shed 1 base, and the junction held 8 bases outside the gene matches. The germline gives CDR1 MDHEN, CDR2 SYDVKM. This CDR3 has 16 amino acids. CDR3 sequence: CASSSPWTSGTDTQYF. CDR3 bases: TGTGCCAGCAGCTCTCCCTGGACTAGCGGCACAGATACGCAGTATTTT.

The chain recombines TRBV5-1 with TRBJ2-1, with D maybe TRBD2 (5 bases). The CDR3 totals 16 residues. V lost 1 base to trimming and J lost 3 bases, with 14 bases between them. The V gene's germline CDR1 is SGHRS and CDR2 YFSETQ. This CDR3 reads CASSLRLDGVYNEQFF. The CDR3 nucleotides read TGCGCCAGCAGCTTGAGGCTGGACGGGGTCTACAATGAGCAGTTCTTC.

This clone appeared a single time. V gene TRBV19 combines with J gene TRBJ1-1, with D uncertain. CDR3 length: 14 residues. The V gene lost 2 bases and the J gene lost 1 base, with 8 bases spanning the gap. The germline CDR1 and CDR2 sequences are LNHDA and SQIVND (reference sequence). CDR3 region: CASSINRGNTEAFF. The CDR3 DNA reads TGTGCCAGTAGTATAAATCGGGGGAACACTGAAGCTTTCTTT.

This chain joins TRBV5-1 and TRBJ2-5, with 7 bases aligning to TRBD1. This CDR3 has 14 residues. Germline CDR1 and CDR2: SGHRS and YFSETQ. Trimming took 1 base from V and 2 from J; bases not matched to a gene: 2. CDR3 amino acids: CASSLMGQQETQYF. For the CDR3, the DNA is TGCGCCAGCAGCTTGATGGGACAGCAAGAGACCCAGTACTTC.

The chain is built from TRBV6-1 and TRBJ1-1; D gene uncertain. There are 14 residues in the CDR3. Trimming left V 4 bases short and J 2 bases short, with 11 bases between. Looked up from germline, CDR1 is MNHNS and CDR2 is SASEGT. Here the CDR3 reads CASSVIQLNTEAFF. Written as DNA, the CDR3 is TGTGCCAGCAGTGTCATACAGCTCAACACTGAAGCTTTCTTT.

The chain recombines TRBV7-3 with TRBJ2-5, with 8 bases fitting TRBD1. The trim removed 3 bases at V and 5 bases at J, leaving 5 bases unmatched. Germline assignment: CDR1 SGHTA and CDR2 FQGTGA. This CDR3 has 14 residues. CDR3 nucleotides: TGTGCCAGCAGCTTTGACAGGGGTGACGAGACCCAGTACTTC. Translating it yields CASSFDRGDETQYF.

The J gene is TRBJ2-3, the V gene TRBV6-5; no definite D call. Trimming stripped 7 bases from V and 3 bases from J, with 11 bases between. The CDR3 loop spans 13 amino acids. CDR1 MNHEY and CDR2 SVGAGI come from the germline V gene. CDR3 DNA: TGTGCCAGCAATAGTAGAGTGACAGATACGCAGTATTTT. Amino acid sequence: CASNSRVTDTQYF.